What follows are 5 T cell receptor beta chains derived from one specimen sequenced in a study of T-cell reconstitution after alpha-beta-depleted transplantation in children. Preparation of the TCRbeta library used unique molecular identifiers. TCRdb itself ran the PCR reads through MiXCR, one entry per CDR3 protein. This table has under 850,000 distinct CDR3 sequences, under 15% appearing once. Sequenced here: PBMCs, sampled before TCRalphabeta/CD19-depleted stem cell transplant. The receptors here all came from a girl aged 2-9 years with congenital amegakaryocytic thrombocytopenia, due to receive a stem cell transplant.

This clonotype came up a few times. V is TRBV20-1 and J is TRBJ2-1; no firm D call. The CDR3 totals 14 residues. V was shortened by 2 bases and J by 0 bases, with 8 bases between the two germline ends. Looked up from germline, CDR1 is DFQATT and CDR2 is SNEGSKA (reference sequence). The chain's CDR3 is CSARMASSYNEQFF. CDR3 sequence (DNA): TGCAGTGCTAGAATGGCAAGCTCCTACAATGAGCAGTTCTTC.

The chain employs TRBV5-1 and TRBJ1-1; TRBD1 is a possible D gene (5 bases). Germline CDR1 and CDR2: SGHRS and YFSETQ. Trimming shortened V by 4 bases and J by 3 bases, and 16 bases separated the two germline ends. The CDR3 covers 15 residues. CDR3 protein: CASSADDSHYTEAFF. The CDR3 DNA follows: TGCGCCAGCAGCGCTGATGACAGCCATTACACTGAAGCTTTCTTT. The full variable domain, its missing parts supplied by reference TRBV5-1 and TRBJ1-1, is KAGVTQTPRYLIKTRGQQVTLSCSPISGHRSVSWYQQTPGQGLQFLFEYFSETQRNKGNFPGRFSGRQFSNSRSEMNVSTLELGDSALYLCASSADDSHYTEAFFGQGTRLTVV.

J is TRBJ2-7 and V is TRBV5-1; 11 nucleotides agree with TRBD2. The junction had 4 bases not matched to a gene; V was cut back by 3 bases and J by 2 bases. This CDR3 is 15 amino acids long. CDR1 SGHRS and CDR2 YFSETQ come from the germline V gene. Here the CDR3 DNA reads TGCGCCAGCAGCTGGGGACTAGCGGAGGCCTACGAGCAGTACTTC. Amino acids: CASSWGLAEAYEQYF.

The chain's CDR3 is CASTLTPETQYF. In DNA, the CDR3 is TGTGCCAGCACTCTTACGCCCGAGACCCAGTACTTC. The V call is TRBV12-3 or TRBV12-4, the J call TRBJ2-5; D is uncertain. Trimming took off 7 bases at V and 5 bases at J, with 11 bases between the two ends. The CDR3 is 12 amino acids.

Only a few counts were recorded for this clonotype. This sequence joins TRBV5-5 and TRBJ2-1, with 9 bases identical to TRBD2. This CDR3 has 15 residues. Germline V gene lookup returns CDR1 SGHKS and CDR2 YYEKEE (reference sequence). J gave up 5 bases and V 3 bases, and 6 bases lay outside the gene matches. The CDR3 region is CASSSLGTSHNEQFF. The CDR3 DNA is TGTGCCAGCAGCTCCCTCGGGACTAGCCACAATGAGCAGTTCTTC.